This entry features one T cell receptor beta chain sequence. The antigen remains undetermined. This entry comes from a study of beta chain features in type 1 diabetes. The entirety of the isolated RNA underwent reverse transcription, so expressed TCRB transcripts were sequenced. The method was immunoSEQ multiplex PCR; TCRdb's version includes in-frame clones alone and lacks a portion of them. The sample shows about 340,000 clones, roughly 12% of them seen only once. General study points: When cDNA is sequenced, cells with high TCR expression could be over-represented. The study found fewer insertions and more deletions at VDJ junctions in type 1 diabetes patients. Relative to healthy donors, patients appeared to have naive, central memory and Treg TCRB repertoires that were more similar. TCRB CDR3 length was moderately but significantly reduced in all four CD4+ subsets of Type 1 diabetes patients. These data did not resolve whether HLA type affects TCRB rearrangement.

The CDR3 spans 14 residues. Trimming removed 10 bases from V and 3 bases from J, with 19 bases in between. From germline, CDR1 is SGHAT and CDR2 FQNNGV. This TCR came from a young woman with type 1 diabetes. The rearrangement links TRBV11-2 to TRBJ2-7; a possible D gene is TRBD1 (6 bases). The sequencing input was naive CD4+ T cells from blood. DNA of the CDR3: TGTGCCACCGAAGCGGACAGCGGTAACTACGAGCAGTACTTC. This translates into CATEADSGNYEQYF. Looking up the rest from reference TRBV11-2 and TRBJ2-7 gives the full variable domain: EAGVAQSPRYKIIEKRQSVAFWCNPISGHATLYWYQQILGQGPKLLIQFQNNGVVDDSQLPKDRFSAERLKGVDSTLKIQPAKLEDSAVYLCATEADSGNYEQYFGPGTRLTVT.